This TCR beta chain was sequenced in a study of CD8+ T cells in alopecia areata. Overall study results and limits: There were also resident alphabeta T cells of normal skin sequenced in scalp samples. Since there was just one nonresponder, nobody can yet say how baseline CD8+ expansion ties to response.

Isolated RNA was reverse transcribed into cDNA used as the sequencing template. The data were produced by immunoSEQ multiplex PCR, yet TCRdb's version contains in-frame clones alone and is incomplete. The sample includes some 98,000 clones, roughly three fifths seen only once; the top ten take about a sixth. Notes on this clone: Antigen: not known.

Treatment indicated: oral pan-JAK inhibitor, 5-10 mg twice daily. The CDR3 sequence is 15 residues long. Germline V gene sequence: CDR1 SQVTM, CDR2 ANQGSEA. Trimming shortened V by 8 bases and J by 0 bases, and 19 bases separated the two germline ends. V is TRBV29-1 and J is TRBJ1-1, with D possibly TRBD1 on 5 matching bases. This material consisted of CD8+ T cells sorted from blood, taken at week 4, from a patient treated with tofacitinib. The source of this sequence is a human donor with alopecia areata. CDR3 nucleotides: TGCAGCATCGCGGAGGGGATGATGATGAACACTGAAGCTTTCTTT. Its protein product is CSIAEGMMMNTEAFF.